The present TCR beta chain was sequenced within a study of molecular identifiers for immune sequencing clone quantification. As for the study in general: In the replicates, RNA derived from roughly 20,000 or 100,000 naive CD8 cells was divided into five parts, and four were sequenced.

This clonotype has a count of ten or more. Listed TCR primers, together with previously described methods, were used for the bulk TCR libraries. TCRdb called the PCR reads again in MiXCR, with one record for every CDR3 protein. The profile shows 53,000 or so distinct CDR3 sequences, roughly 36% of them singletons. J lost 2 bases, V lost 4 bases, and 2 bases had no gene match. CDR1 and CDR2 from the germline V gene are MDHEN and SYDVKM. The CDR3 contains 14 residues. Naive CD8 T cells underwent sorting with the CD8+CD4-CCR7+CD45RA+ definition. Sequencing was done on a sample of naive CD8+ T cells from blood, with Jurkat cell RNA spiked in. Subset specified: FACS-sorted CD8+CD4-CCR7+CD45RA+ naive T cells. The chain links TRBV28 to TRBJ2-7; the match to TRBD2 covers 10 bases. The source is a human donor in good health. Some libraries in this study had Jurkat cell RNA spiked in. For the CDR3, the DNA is TGTGCCAGCAGTTCACTAGCGGGGCCCTACGAGCAGTACTTC. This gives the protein CASSSLAGPYEQYF.